A selection of T cell receptor beta chains follows, all from one sample in a study of cytomegalovirus exposure and HLA in healthy donors. The table came from immunoSEQ multiplex PCR; TCRdb's copy has only in-frame clones and leaves some out. The sample lists about 130,000 clones, 60% to 75% occurring once. The material sequenced was PBMCs. All receptors come from a man aged 25-40 years in good health and CMV-seronegative. Both conserved end residues are trimmed from each CDR3. Each record gives: J gene, V gene, D gene, CDR3 protein. A D gene is named only where the DNA matches it firmly.

J: TRBJ2-1; V: TRBV5-1; D: TRBD1; CDR3: ASSPRQTGEQF
J: TRBJ1-2; V: TRBV19; D: .; CDR3: ASSTDSPGNYGYT
J: TRBJ2-6; V: TRBV28; D: .; CDR3: ASSRGGESGANVLT
J: TRBJ2-6; V: TRBV6-5; D: .; CDR3: ASSYGRSSGANVLT
J: TRBJ2-5; V: TRBV6-6; D: TRBD2; CDR3: ASSYIGTSGKETQY
J: TRBJ1-6; V: TRBV5-1; D: TRBD1; CDR3: ASSLLPGQGAQGH
J: TRBJ2-7; V: TRBV28; D: TRBD2; CDR3: ASTQSGGSYEQY
J: TRBJ2-7; V: TRBV10-1; D: .; CDR3: ASSEGGGPYEQY
J: TRBJ2-3; V: TRBV4-2; D: .; CDR3: ASSQVPDGGTDTQY
J: TRBJ2-2; V: TRBV4-2; D: TRBD1; CDR3: ASRRTGGNTGELF